Below are 9 T cell receptor beta chains sequenced from a single sample in a study of cytomegalovirus exposure and HLA in healthy donors (dated by TCRdb to the late 2010s). Libraries were prepared through the immunoSEQ multiplex PCR assay. For the multiplex PCR, a mixture combining 60 forward primers for TCR Vbeta segments and 13 reverse primers for TCR Jbeta segments was used. TCRdb retrieved this table from immuneACCESS and kept in-frame rearrangements only. Not all clones are present; in checked studies, unresolved V genes account for under half, and no reason is known for the remainder. Here the sample has 150,000 to 160,000 clones; 70% to 80% occur a single time. The top ten clonotypes cover roughly 4% of the sample. Sequencing input: PBMCs. The receptors shown here come from a woman in her thirties or forties in good health and CMV-seronegative.

This chain uses TRBV13 with TRBJ1-2, with TRBD1 matching 7 bases. The germline CDR1 and CDR2 sequences are PRHDT and FYEKMQ (reference sequence). This CDR3 comprises 13 residues. V dropped 3 bases and J dropped 10; count of bases not matched to a gene: 8. The CDR3 DNA is TGTGCCAGCAGCTTGGACGACAGGGCCTTCTACACCTTC. It translates to CASSLDDRAFYTF.

The chain carries TRBV6-7 and TRBJ2-5; D is unresolved. TRBV6-7 is labeled an ORF, and its function is uncertain. This CDR3 is 12 amino acids long. V was shortened by 1 base and J by 4 bases, with 4 bases between the two germline ends. The chain's CDR3 is CASSYFVETQYF. CDR3 coding DNA: TGTGCCAGCAGTTACTTCGTAGAGACCCAGTACTTC.

The V and J genes are TRBV5-4 and TRBJ2-7, with D perhaps matching TRBD1 (6 bases). V was cut by 1 base and J by 3 bases, with 8 bases left in between. The CDR3 contains 13 residues. From germline, CDR1 is SGHNT and CDR2 YYREEE (reference sequence). The CDR3 loop is CASSLNRVYEQYF. DNA of the CDR3: TGTGCCAGCAGCTTGAACAGGGTCTACGAGCAGTACTTC.

The chain joins TRBV7-9 to TRBJ1-4; no definite D call. This CDR3 contains 15 residues. Germline CDR1 and CDR2: SEHNR and FQNEAQ (reference sequence). V shed 2 bases and J shed 3 bases, with 10 bases lying between them. CDR3 nucleotide sequence: TGTGCCAGCAGCTTAACGAGGGCGGCTAATGAAAAACTGTTTTTT. Protein product: CASSLTRAANEKLFF.

The chain carries TRBV6-6 and TRBJ1-1; weak D call: TRBD1 (5 bases). V dropped 7 bases and J dropped 7 bases, with 16 bases sitting between them. In germline, CDR1 is MNHNY, CDR2 SVGAGI (reference sequence). The CDR3 spans 13 residues. The CDR3 spells CASTLRGAYEAFF. The CDR3 DNA sequence: TGTGCCAGCACTTTAAGGGGCGCCTATGAAGCTTTCTTT.

The V and J genes are TRBV7-9 and TRBJ1-4; D gene unclear. Germline lookup yields CDR1 SEHNR and CDR2 FQNEAQ (reference sequence). V was cut by 1 base and J by 5 bases, with 8 bases left in between. The CDR3 covers 14 residues. Written as DNA, the CDR3 is TGTGCCAGCAGCTTAGGCCAGAACAATGAAAAACTGTTTTTT. Its protein is CASSLGQNNEKLFF.

V gene TRBV6-8 combines with J gene TRBJ2-7; 7 nucleotides align to TRBD2. CDR3 length: 13 residues. J gave up 5 bases and V 6 bases, and 7 bases lay outside the gene matches. Per germline, CDR1 MNHGY and CDR2 SAAAGT. The CDR3, as DNA: TGTGCCAGCAGGGCGGGAGAGCCCGACGAGCAGTACTTC. Residues: CASRAGEPDEQYF.

V usage is TRBV5-4 and J usage is TRBJ1-1, with TRBD1 identical over 9 bases. This CDR3 is 15 amino acids long. V lost 2 bases to trimming and J lost 1 base; unmatched junction nucleotides: 3. The germline CDR1 and CDR2 sequences are SGHNT and YYREEE (reference sequence). The DNA of the CDR3 is TGTGCCAGCAGCTTTTTACAGGGGGCGAACACTGAAGCTTTCTTT. Amino acids: CASSFLQGANTEAFF. The complete variable domain, with remaining parts taken from reference TRBV5-4 and TRBJ1-1, reads ETGVTQSPTHLIKTRGQQVTLRCSSQSGHNTVSWYQQALGQGPQFIFQYYREEENGRGNFPPRFSGLQFPNYSSELNVNALELDDSALYLCASSFLQGANTEAFFGQGTRLTVV.

The chain has TRBV10-1 and TRBJ1-1; 8 bases are a match to TRBD1. CDR1 and CDR2 from the germline V gene are WNHNN and SYGVQD (reference sequence). After removal of 3 bases from V and 1 base from J, the junction contained 7 bases not matched to a gene. The CDR3 runs 16 residues. The CDR3 here is CASSEGPGTGNTEAFF. CDR3 in DNA: TGCGCCAGCAGTGAAGGCCCTGGGACAGGGAACACTGAAGCTTTCTTT.